This entry concerns a single T cell receptor beta chain. Its antigen is not known. This sample stems from a study of cytomegalovirus exposure and HLA in healthy donors. Some clones are missing from TCRdb's copy, which holds only in-frame ones; the method was immunoSEQ multiplex PCR. Of 55,000 to 80,000 clones detected, 85% to 95% appear once; the ten largest clones hold more than 6.5%. The CDR3 is made up of 14 amino acids. From germline, CDR1 is LNHNV and CDR2 YYDKDF (reference sequence). The J segment lost 3 bases and the V segment lost 4 bases, leaving 3 bases of the junction unmatched. Notes on the study in general: Using the classifier, cytomegalovirus status was reportedly diagnosed with high specificity and sensitivity.

The chain has TRBV15 and TRBJ1-3, with 7 bases fitting TRBD1. The origin of this receptor is a woman aged 18-30 years in good health and CMV-seropositive. Sequencing used PBMCs. The CDR3 DNA is TGTGCCACCAGCACAGGGACAGTTGGAAACACCATATATTTT. It specifies CATSTGTVGNTIYF. Full variable domain (outside the CDR3, taken from reference TRBV15 and TRBJ1-3): DAMVIQNPRYQVTQFGKPVTLSCSQTLNHNVMYWYQQKSSQAPKLLFHYYDKDFNNEADTPDNFQSRRPNTSFCFLDIRSPGLGDTAMYLCATSTGTVGNTIYFGEGSWLTVV.